This entry concerns a single TCR beta chain. Its target is unknown. Just one base apart from a much larger clone, this may be a read error. The template was RNA from unsorted bulk tissue. Donors were chemotherapy-naive, newly diagnosed lung cancer surgical patients in China, August–late 2014. The entry originates in a study of tumor and adjacent non-tumor tissue in lung cancer. For the study at large: Some 3.9 million productive TCRbeta reads were obtained per sample on average.

Three rounds of nested PCR, following a modified ARM-PCR protocol, produced the TCRbeta library. TCRdb called the multiplex PCR reads again in MiXCR, with one record for every CDR3 protein. The repertoire holds around 99,000 distinct CDR3 sequences, with roughly 77% as singletons. Overall study results and limits: Significantly higher TCR diversity was found in tumor than normal lung. In normal lung, the top 100 clones were significantly more dominant than in tumor.

This CDR3 has 14 amino acids. Germline V gene data show CDR1 as MNHNS and CDR2 as SASEGT. This TCR came from a woman aged 55-75 years with non-small cell lung cancer. Sequencing was done on a sample of lung tumor tissue. The chain recombines TRBV6-1 with TRBJ1-3; unclear D gene. The CDR3: CATSAEVSGNTIYF. The CDR3 DNA reads TGTGCCACCAGTGCGGAAGTCTCTGGAAACACCATATATTTT.